What follows is one T cell receptor beta chain and its context. This record belongs to a study of blood T cell repertoires in COVID-19. The V end lost 6 bases, the J end lost 3 bases, and 23 bases lay between the germline ends. The CDR3 extends over 17 amino acids. CDR1 is MNHEY, CDR2 SMNVEV, per germline (reference sequence). As handled by the study authors: Counts of nucleated cells, estimated from reference gene primer amplification, were obtained. Some clones are missing from TCRdb's copy, which holds only in-frame ones; the method was immunoSEQ multiplex PCR. V, J and clone size were drawn from that table, and D and trimming were deduced from the DNA. The sample includes 150,000 to 200,000 clones, approximately 80% of them seen just once.

The V gene is TRBV27, the J gene TRBJ1-2, with a weak D call TRBD1 (6 bases). Sequenced input: peripheral blood. The sequence was collected from a woman in her seventies with COVID-19, enrolled during active disease. CDR3 sequence (DNA): TGTGCCAGCAGCTTCGGGGGGGCAGCTTCAGGGGACTATGGCTACACCTTC. Its protein is CASSFGGAASGDYGYTF.